The 10 T cell receptor beta chains below all came from one sample that was sequenced in a study of vaccination effects on CD4 cells after COVID-19. Sequencing in the ViraFEST assay came after antigen-specific CD4+ T cells had been expanded with viral peptide pools, which were used to stimulate PBMC. Scientists isolated CD4+ T cells after a roughly nine-day culture period ended. Participants received two doses of either the BNT162b2 or mRNA-1273 vaccine. Their target antigens are unknown. Sequencing was performed with immunoSEQ multiplex PCR; in TCRdb, only in-frame clones are kept and a portion is missing. Among some 20,000 clones listed, roughly 76% were seen once. Sequencing used CD4+ T cells from PBMCs cultured with HCoV-229E spike peptides, obtained after COVID-19 vaccination. All receptors derive from a human donor who received a COVID-19 vaccine.

The V and J genes are TRBV2 and TRBJ1-5; TRBD1 is a possible D gene (5 bases). The ends were cut back, 5 bases at V and 2 bases at J, with 10 bases in the middle. Germline V gene lookup returns CDR1 SNHLY and CDR2 FYNNEI. This CDR3 contains 14 residues. CDR3 loop: CASSTGSGNQPQHF. The CDR3 coding sequence is TGTGCCAGCAGTACAGGTTCAGGCAATCAGCCCCAGCATTTT.

This sequence joins TRBV7-9 and TRBJ1-5; D is perhaps TRBD1 (5 bases). V was shortened by 0 bases and J by 4 bases, with 7 bases between the two germline ends. This CDR3 region has 14 residues. Germline CDR1 and CDR2: SEHNR and FQNEAQ (reference sequence). CDR3 residues: CASSLAWGNQPQHF. In nucleotides, the CDR3 is TGTGCCAGCAGCTTAGCATGGGGGAATCAGCCCCAGCATTTT.

This rearrangement joins TRBV10-1 to TRBJ1-2, with 9 bases fitting TRBD1. From germline, CDR1 is WNHNN and CDR2 SYGVQD (reference sequence). V was clipped by 8 bases and J by 3 bases; unmatched bases: 16. CDR3 length: 17 residues. The chain's CDR3 is CASPSGGRDRADYGYTF. CDR3 in DNA: TGCGCCAGCCCTAGTGGGGGACGGGACAGGGCGGACTATGGCTACACCTTC.

This chain uses TRBV3-1 (or the pseudogene TRBV3-2) with TRBJ2-1; 13 bases line up with TRBD2. CDR1 is LGHDT, CDR2 YNNKEL, per germline (reference sequence). CDR3 length equals 16 residues. Losses at the gene ends were 4 bases for V and 4 bases for J; bases not matched to a gene: 4. The CDR3 sequence: CASSPTSGGVYNEQFF. In DNA form, the CDR3 reads TGTGCCAGCAGCCCAACTAGCGGGGGGGTATACAATGAGCAGTTCTTC.

This chain uses TRBV18 with TRBJ2-5, with D possibly TRBD1 on 6 matching bases. From germline, CDR1 is KGHSH and CDR2 LQKENI. Trimming removed 2 bases from V and 2 bases from J, with 12 bases in between. The CDR3 sequence is 15 residues long. In DNA, the CDR3 is TGTGCCAGCTCACCATTCGACAGGATACAAGAGACCCAGTACTTC. It specifies CASSPFDRIQETQYF.

The chain is built from TRBV12-3 or TRBV12-4 and TRBJ2-2; D gene ambiguous. V shed 6 bases and J shed 9 bases, with 8 bases lying between them. The length of the CDR3 is 11 residues. CDR3 DNA: TGTGCCAGCAGCACTCTCCGGGAGCTGTTTTTT. Amino acid sequence: CASSTLRELFF.

The chain has TRBV12-3 or TRBV12-4 and TRBJ1-3; D gene uncertain. Trimming shortened V by 5 bases and J by 2 bases, and 1 base separated the two germline ends. The CDR3 sequence is 11 residues long. CDR3 sequence: CASSPGNTIYF. CDR3 DNA: TGTGCCAGCAGTCCTGGAAACACCATATATTTT.

The CDR3 region has the DNA TGTGCCAGCAGCTTCACACAGGGGGCGACTGAAGCTTTCTTT. Its protein is CASSFTQGATEAFF. The chain links TRBV11-2 to TRBJ1-1; 9 nucleotides line up with TRBD1. The V gene's germline CDR1 is SGHAT and CDR2 FQNNGV. V lost 3 bases and J lost 5; bases outside the gene matches: 4. This CDR3 is 14 amino acids long.

The V call is TRBV21-1, the J call TRBJ2-1; the D segment call TRBD2 is taken from the table without a DNA check. TRBV21-1 is tagged as a pseudogene. The CDR3 sequence is 17 residues long. The CDR3 here is CASSKTTSGRSYNEQFF. The DNA for the CDR3 is TGTGCCAGCAGCAAAACTACTAGCGGGCGCTCCTACAATGAGCAGTTCTTC.

In its sample, this clone was seen a few times. The chain has TRBV6-1 and TRBJ2-2, with D unclear. The ends were cut back, 4 bases at V and 3 bases at J, with 15 bases in the middle. CDR3 length equals 16 residues. CDR1 is MNHNS, CDR2 SASEGT, per germline. CDR3 sequence reads: CASSANLDTYTGELFF. CDR3 DNA: TGTGCCAGCAGTGCAAATCTCGACACCTACACCGGGGAGCTGTTTTTT.